This TCR beta chain was obtained from a study of blood T cell repertoires in COVID-19. Libraries were prepared by immunoSEQ multiplex PCR; TCRdb keeps only in-frame clonotypes and omits some of them. The sample has 210,000 or so clones, nearly 90% seen once; the top ten hold 0.5% to 0.75%. V lost 3 bases and J lost 5; bases outside the gene matches: 7. The CDR3 sequence is 15 residues long. Germline loops: CDR1 MDHEN, CDR2 SYDVKM. The V call is TRBV28, the J call TRBJ2-3, with 8 bases lining up with TRBD2. The sample taken for sequencing was peripheral blood. The receptor's source is a man in his forties or fifties with acute or convalescent COVID-19. The CDR3 loop is CASSFAGGSGDTQYF. The CDR3, as DNA: TGTGCCAGCAGTTTCGCGGGGGGTTCCGGAGATACGCAGTATTTT.